The 29 T cell receptor beta chains in this list originate from one sample, sequenced in a study of blood T cell repertoires in COVID-19. Method: immunoSEQ multiplex PCR; TCRdb's copy keeps in-frame clones and lacks some. The table records over 350,000 clones, approximately 91% of them present only once. Sequencing input: PBMCs or T cells enriched from blood (not recorded which). These receptors came from a woman aged 40 to 49 who had been exposed to COVID-19.

This clone was counted a single time. The rearrangement links TRBV18 to TRBJ2-2; D is unresolved. V shed 6 bases and J shed 3 bases, with 8 bases lying between them. The CDR3 runs to 13 residues. Germline V gene sequence: CDR1 KGHSH, CDR2 LQKENI. CDR3 in amino acids: CASSPSDTGELFF. The CDR3 nucleotides read TGTGCCAGCTCCCCCTCGGACACCGGGGAGCTGTTTTTT. The variable domain in full, with the rest retrieved from reference TRBV18 and TRBJ2-2, is NAGVMQNPRHLVRRRGQEARLRCSPMKGHSHVYWYRQLPEEGLKFMVYLQKENIIDESGMPKERFSAEFPKEGPSILRIQQVVRGDSAAYFCASSPSDTGELFFGEGSRLTVL.

This clone has just a few counts. The chain links TRBV12-2 to TRBJ1-3; TRBD1, as called in the table, went unchecked against the DNA. TRBV12-2 is deemed a pseudogene. The CDR3 length is 17 residues. CDR3 in amino acids: CASRRGGGGSSGNTIYF. The CDR3 region has the DNA TGTGCAAGTCGCCGAGGGGGTGGGGGAAGCTCTGGAAACACCATATATTTT.

The chain has TRBV19 and TRBJ2-2, with 11 bases that match TRBD2. Germline V gene data show CDR1 as LNHDA and CDR2 as SQIVND (reference sequence). This CDR3 has 14 amino acids. The V gene end was trimmed by 9 bases and the J gene end by 1 base; junction bases not matched to a gene: 1. The CDR3 nucleotides are TGTGCCAGCCTAGCGGGAGGGAACACCGGGGAGCTGTTTTTT. This codes for CASLAGGNTGELFF.

V and J are TRBV5-1 and TRBJ2-4, with 8 bases that match TRBD2. Germline V gene lookup returns CDR1 SGHRS and CDR2 YFSETQ. This CDR3 is 16 amino acids long. The V and J ends lost 2 bases and 7 bases, in that order; junction bases with no gene match: 11. Written as DNA, the CDR3 is TGCGCCAGCAGCTTTGCCGGGGGGGCCGCAAGGAACATTCAGTACTTC. Amino acid sequence: CASSFAGGAARNIQYF.

CDR3 sequence (DNA): TGCGCCAGCGCGCTTACTTTAAACTATGGCTACACCTTC. Amino acid sequence: CASALTLNYGYTF. The chain uses TRBV5-1 and TRBJ1-2; D is unresolved. Germline lookup yields CDR1 SGHRS and CDR2 YFSETQ. CDR3 length: 13 residues. The V gene lost 7 bases and the J gene lost 2 bases, with 12 bases spanning the gap.

CDR3 coding DNA: TGTGCCAGCAGCGTAGACTTATTCTACGAGCAGTACTTC. This encodes CASSVDLFYEQYF. The chain uses TRBV9 and TRBJ2-7; D is undetermined. Trimming took off 0 bases at V and 3 bases at J, with 7 bases between the two ends. CDR3 size: 13 residues. The V gene's germline CDR1 is SGDLS and CDR2 YYNGEE.

This chain links TRBV2 with TRBJ2-1, with 8 bases identical to TRBD2. The V and J ends lost 2 bases and 9 bases, in that order; junction bases with no gene match: 6. Germline V gene sequence: CDR1 SNHLY, CDR2 FYNNEI. This CDR3 has 14 residues. This chain's CDR3 is CASSESGLVSEQFF. The CDR3, as DNA: TGTGCCAGCAGTGAATCGGGACTAGTTAGTGAGCAGTTCTTC. The full variable domain, with the rest looked up from reference TRBV2 and TRBJ2-1, is EPEVTQTPSHQVTQMGQEVILRCVPISNHLYFYWYRQILGQKVEFLVSFYNNEISEKSEIFDDQFSVERPDGSNFTLKIRSTKLEDSAMYFCASSESGLVSEQFFGPGTRLTVL.

The genes are TRBV6-5 and TRBJ2-1, with D possibly TRBD1 on 6 matching bases. The germline V gene has CDR1 MNHEY and CDR2 SVGAGI. This CDR3 contains 12 residues. The V gene lost 4 bases and the J gene lost 7 bases, with 8 bases spanning the gap. CDR3 DNA: TGTGCCAGCAGTTCACAGGGTAATGAGCAGTTCTTC. It codes for CASSSQGNEQFF.

The gene calls are TRBV7-2 and TRBJ2-7, with D maybe TRBD1 (6 bases). Germline V gives CDR1 SGHTA, CDR2 FQGNSA. The V end was cut by 4 bases, the J end by 1 base, with 14 bases between. This CDR3 contains 15 residues. The CDR3 region has the DNA TGTGCCAGCAGCTCCAGGGGACGACAGTCCTACGAGCAGTACTTC. The encoded protein is CASSSRGRQSYEQYF.

The rearrangement uses TRBV4-3 and TRBJ2-7, with 9 positions matching TRBD2. There are 15 residues in the CDR3. The V gene's germline CDR1 is LGHNA and CDR2 YSLEER. Losses at the gene ends were 0 bases for V and 6 bases for J; bases not matched to a gene: 6. Here the CDR3 DNA reads TGCGCCAGCAGCCAAGATCGGCTAGCGGGAAGCGAGCAGTACTTC. This encodes CASSQDRLAGSEQYF.

V and J are TRBV5-1 and TRBJ2-6, with D perhaps TRBD2 (6 bases). V lost 3 bases to trimming and J lost 2 bases, with 9 bases between them. Germline V gene sequence: CDR1 SGHRS, CDR2 YFSETQ. The CDR3 runs 15 residues. In nucleotides, the CDR3 is TGCGCCAGCAGCTCCCGGGGGACTGGGGCCAACGTCCTGACTTTC. Its protein is CASSSRGTGANVLTF.

The rearrangement links TRBV19 to TRBJ2-7; no clear D gene. The ends were cut back, 7 bases at V and 5 bases at J, with 15 bases in the middle. Looked up from germline, CDR1 is LNHDA and CDR2 is SQIVND (reference sequence). This CDR3 has 13 amino acids. This chain's CDR3 is CASTPLGSNEQYF. CDR3 nucleotides: TGTGCCAGTACCCCCCTCGGGTCAAACGAGCAGTACTTC. Full variable domain (missing parts from reference TRBV19 and TRBJ2-7): DGGITQSPKYLFRKEGQNVTLSCEQNLNHDAMYWYRQDPGQGLRLIYYSQIVNDFQKGDIAEGYSVSREKKESFPLTVTSAQKNPTAFYLCASTPLGSNEQYFGPGTRLTVT.

This chain connects TRBV19 to TRBJ2-1, with D maybe TRBD2 (5 bases). Trimming left V 7 bases short and J 5 bases short, with 18 bases between. Germline V lookup: CDR1 LNHDA, CDR2 SQIVND (reference sequence). The CDR3 runs 15 residues. The CDR3 reads CASNEGPGINNEQFF. The DNA for the CDR3 is TGTGCCAGTAACGAGGGCCCCGGGATTAACAATGAGCAGTTCTTC.

This clone is a singleton in its sample. V gene TRBV11-3 combines with J gene TRBJ2-7; TRBD2 aligns across 7 bases. The CDR3 has 15 residues. The junction had 12 bases not matched to a gene; V was cut back by 5 bases and J by 5 bases. CDR1 SGHNT and CDR2 YENEEA come from the germline V gene. The CDR3: CASSPQASGVNEQYF. The CDR3 DNA is TGTGCCAGCAGCCCCCAGGCCAGCGGGGTTAACGAGCAGTACTTC.

A few counts support this clone. The chain couples TRBV18 to TRBJ2-2, with no clear D. With 3 bases removed from V and 0 bases from J, the gap between germline ends came to 8 bases. The CDR3 contains 15 residues. Germline assignment: CDR1 KGHSH and CDR2 LQKENI. This chain's CDR3 is CASSPALTNTGELFF. CDR3 bases: TGTGCCAGCTCACCCGCGTTAACGAACACCGGGGAGCTGTTTTTT.

The J gene is TRBJ1-2, the V gene TRBV6-6, with D possibly being TRBD1 (5 bases). From germline, CDR1 is MNHNY and CDR2 SVGAGI (reference sequence). V dropped 6 bases and J dropped 8 bases, with 16 bases sitting between them. The CDR3 runs 13 residues. Here the CDR3 reads CASSRTQGEGYTF. The CDR3 bases are TGTGCCAGCAGCCGGACCCAAGGGGAAGGCTACACCTTC.

This chain joins TRBV7-2 and TRBJ1-1; maybe TRBD1 (5 bases). Germline V gene lookup returns CDR1 SGHTA and CDR2 FQGNSA. The ends were cut back, 1 base at V and 2 bases at J, with 8 bases in the middle. This CDR3 is 14 amino acids long. The CDR3, as DNA: TGTGCCAGCAGCTTAGTCGGGGGTAACACTGAAGCTTTCTTT. Residues: CASSLVGGNTEAFF.

The chain employs TRBV27 and TRBJ2-7; possible D gene TRBD1, 6 bases. In germline, CDR1 is MNHEY, CDR2 SMNVEV (reference sequence). This CDR3 is 12 amino acids long. V lost 6 bases and J 6 bases, leaving 12 bases between the germline ends. CDR3 region: CASRSGASEQYF. CDR3 coding DNA: TGTGCCAGCAGATCAGGGGCCTCCGAGCAGTACTTC.

V is TRBV24-1 and J is TRBJ2-3; no firm D call. Germline V gene data show CDR1 as KGHDR and CDR2 as SFDVKD. The CDR3 extends over 13 amino acids. The V end lost 4 bases, the J end lost 6 bases, and 10 bases lay between the germline ends. The CDR3: CATSDLNEDTQYF. The CDR3 nucleotides read TGTGCCACCAGTGACCTGAATGAGGATACGCAGTATTTT.

The J gene is TRBJ2-3, the V gene TRBV6-2 or TRBV6-3, with D uncertain. Trimming removed 1 base at V and 2 bases at J, with 7 bases between. The CDR3 is 14 residues long. From germline, CDR1 is MNHEY and CDR2 SVGEGT. CDR3 coding DNA: TGTGCCAGCAGTTACTGGGCTTACACAGATACGCAGTATTTT. Translating it yields CASSYWAYTDTQYF.

The chain combines TRBV11-1 with TRBJ2-1, with D possibly being TRBD2 (6 bases). CDR1 is SGHAT, CDR2 FQDESV, per germline (reference sequence). The CDR3 covers 14 residues. V lost 1 base and J 10 bases, leaving 14 bases between the germline ends. The DNA of the CDR3 is TGTGCCAGCAGCTTAGTGGCTAGCAGCGGGGAGCAGTTCTTC. Residues: CASSLVASSGEQFF.

The CDR3 sequence is CAWSDGRAGAFF. CDR3 sequence (DNA): TGTGCCTGGAGTGACGGTCGGGCGGGTGCTTTCTTT. The V and J genes are TRBV30 and TRBJ1-1; D is uncertain. The CDR3 is 12 residues long. V shed 1 base and J shed 11 bases, with 14 bases lying between them. Germline V lookup: CDR1 GTSNPN, CDR2 SVGIG (reference sequence).

The chain links TRBV5-1 to TRBJ1-2; a possible D gene is TRBD1 (6 bases). The CDR3 runs 16 residues. With 4 bases removed from V and 2 bases from J, the gap between germline ends came to 18 bases. Germline values: CDR1 SGHRS, CDR2 YFSETQ. CDR3: CASSNRRTGLNYGYTF. In DNA form, the CDR3 reads TGCGCCAGCAGCAACCGAAGAACAGGGTTAAACTATGGCTACACCTTC.

This chain joins TRBV19 and TRBJ1-6; D uncertain. CDR3 length: 15 residues. Germline assignment: CDR1 LNHDA and CDR2 SQIVND (reference sequence). The germline V and J ends were trimmed by 2 bases and 8 bases, with 13 bases remaining between them. The CDR3 DNA reads as TGTGCCAGTAGTATAACCGGGGTATCCTATTCACCCCTCCACTTT. It yields the protein CASSITGVSYSPLHF.

The chain recombines TRBV2 with TRBJ1-5, with 9 bases identical to TRBD1. The CDR3 runs to 14 residues. CDR1 and CDR2 (germline): SNHLY, FYNNEI. V lost 6 bases to trimming and J lost 6 bases; unmatched junction nucleotides: 6. CDR3 loop: CASRGDRVTQPQHF. The CDR3 DNA is TGTGCCAGCAGAGGGGACAGGGTTACTCAGCCCCAGCATTTT.

J is TRBJ2-7 and V is TRBV2; 8 positions agree with TRBD2. The CDR3 length is 18 residues. V dropped 5 bases and J dropped 2; count of bases not matched to a gene: 17. Looked up from germline, CDR1 is SNHLY and CDR2 is FYNNEI. CDR3 sequence: CASSSRPNTGTRPYEQYF. The CDR3 DNA reads as TGTGCCAGCAGTTCCCGACCAAACACCGGGACTAGACCCTACGAGCAGTACTTC. Together with reference TRBV2 and TRBJ2-7, the CDR3 gives the full variable domain: EPEVTQTPSHQVTQMGQEVILRCVPISNHLYFYWYRQILGQKVEFLVSFYNNEISEKSEIFDDQFSVERPDGSNFTLKIRSTKLEDSAMYFCASSSRPNTGTRPYEQYFGPGTRLTVT.

The chain is built from TRBV7-9 and TRBJ2-2; possible D gene TRBD1, 5 bases. This CDR3 has 17 residues. V was trimmed by 5 bases and J by 0 bases, leaving 16 bases between them. Germline V gives CDR1 SEHNR, CDR2 FQNEAQ (reference sequence). The DNA of the CDR3 is TGTGCCAGCAGCCCCCTCGGTGTACAGGCGAACACCGGGGAGCTGTTTTTT. It encodes CASSPLGVQANTGELFF.

The J gene is TRBJ1-4, the V gene TRBV27; perhaps TRBD1 as D (6 bases). This CDR3 is built from 16 residues. Germline V CDR1 and CDR2: MNHEY, SMNVEV (reference sequence). V lost 2 bases to trimming and J lost 0 bases, with 10 bases between them. CDR3 in amino acids: CASSLGNRATNEKLFF. DNA for the CDR3: TGTGCCAGCAGTTTAGGAAACAGGGCAACTAATGAAAAACTGTTTTTT. The variable domain in full, completed from reference TRBV27 and TRBJ1-4, reads EAQVTQNPRYLITVTGKKLTVTCSQNMNHEYMSWYRQDPGLGLRQIYYSMNVEVTDKGDVPEGYKVSRKEKRNFPLILESPSPNQTSLYFCASSLGNRATNEKLFFGSGTQLSVL.

The gene calls are TRBV6-5 and TRBJ1-5; a weak D match, TRBD1 (5 bases). The CDR3 loop spans 14 amino acids. V lost 2 bases, J lost 3 bases, and 8 bases lay in between. Germline V lookup: CDR1 MNHEY, CDR2 SVGAGI. The CDR3: CASSYDRYNQPQHF. The CDR3 DNA sequence: TGTGCCAGCAGTTACGACAGATACAATCAGCCCCAGCATTTT.